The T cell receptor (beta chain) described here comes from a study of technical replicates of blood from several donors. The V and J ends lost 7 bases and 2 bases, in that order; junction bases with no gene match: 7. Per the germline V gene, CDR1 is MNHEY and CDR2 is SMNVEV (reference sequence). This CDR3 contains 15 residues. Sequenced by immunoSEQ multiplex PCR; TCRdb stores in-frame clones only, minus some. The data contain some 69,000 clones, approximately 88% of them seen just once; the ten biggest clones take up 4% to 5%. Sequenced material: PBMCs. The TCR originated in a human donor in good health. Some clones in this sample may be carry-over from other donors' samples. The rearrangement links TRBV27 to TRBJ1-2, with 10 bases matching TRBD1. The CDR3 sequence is CASTSGTGDNYGYTF. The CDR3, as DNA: TGTGCCAGCACCTCCGGGACAGGGGACAACTATGGCTACACCTTC.